Below, 32 T cell receptor beta chains from the same sample are listed, as sequenced in a study of cytomegalovirus exposure and HLA in healthy donors. The PCR contained 60 Vbeta and 13 Jbeta primers. The protocol was immunoSEQ multiplex PCR, while the TCRdb copy is restricted to in-frame clones and leaves out a portion. The data contain fewer than 200,000 clones, roughly 80% of them singletons. Sequencing was done on a sample of PBMCs. These receptors all stem from a male donor in good health and CMV-seronegative.

The chain recombines TRBV19 with TRBJ2-5, with D maybe TRBD1 (5 bases). V shed 4 bases and J shed 0 bases, with 15 bases lying between them. The germline V gene encodes CDR1 LNHDA and CDR2 SQIVND (reference sequence). The CDR3 loop spans 16 amino acids. The CDR3 DNA reads TGTGCCAGTAGTAGCACAGGCAATCCTCACCAAGAGACCCAGTACTTC. Translation: CASSSTGNPHQETQYF.

The chain employs TRBV6-5 and TRBJ1-2; 9 bases line up with TRBD1. The CDR3 sequence is 15 residues long. CDR1 and CDR2 from the germline V gene are MNHEY and SVGAGI. The V and J ends lost 7 bases and 4 bases, in that order; junction bases with no gene match: 10. The DNA for the CDR3 is TGTGCCAGCACCCCCCGGACAGGGGCTACCTATGGCTACACCTTC. Its protein is CASTPRTGATYGYTF.

This clone was detected a few times. This rearrangement joins TRBV5-1 to TRBJ2-7; a possible D gene is TRBD1 (5 bases). The CDR3 is 14 residues long. From germline, CDR1 is SGHRS and CDR2 YFSETQ. Trimming took 4 bases from V and 6 from J, leaving 17 bases between them. DNA of the CDR3: TGCGCCAGCAGCGGGGCGGCAGGGCCGGTCGAGCAGTACTTC. As protein: CASSGAAGPVEQYF.

V usage is TRBV6-6 and J usage is TRBJ2-7, with D maybe TRBD1 (5 bases). V gave up 5 bases and J gave up 2 bases, with 13 bases separating them. Germline V gene data show CDR1 as MNHNY and CDR2 as SVGAGI (reference sequence). This CDR3 is 14 amino acids long. The DNA of the CDR3 is TGTGCCAGCAGTCTCGACAGAAACACCTACGAGCAGTACTTC. Protein: CASSLDRNTYEQYF.

This chain uses TRBV18 with TRBJ2-2; TRBD1 matches 7 bases. Germline CDR1 is KGHSH and CDR2 is LQKENI. The CDR3 is 15 amino acids. Trimming cost V 2 bases and J 0 bases; bases outside gene matches: 0. In DNA, the CDR3 is TGTGCCAGCTCACCAGGGACAGCGAACACCGGGGAGCTGTTTTTT. It yields the protein CASSPGTANTGELFF.

The chain uses TRBV5-4 and TRBJ1-4; TRBD1 is a possible D gene (6 bases). The V end lost 0 bases, the J end lost 0 bases, and 9 bases lay between the germline ends. In germline, CDR1 is SGHNT, CDR2 YYREEE (reference sequence). The CDR3 runs to 16 residues. This CDR3 reads CASSLDRVSTNEKLFF. CDR3 nucleotide sequence: TGTGCCAGCAGCTTGGACAGGGTCTCAACTAATGAAAAACTGTTTTTT.

This chain uses TRBV7-9 with TRBJ2-3, with 8 positions matching TRBD1. This CDR3 has 16 amino acids. Germline V gives CDR1 SEHNR, CDR2 FQNEAQ (reference sequence). Germline trimming cut 1 base from V and 1 base from J; bases unmatched to any gene: 4. The CDR3 is CASSLVVTGGTDTQYF. CDR3 coding DNA: TGTGCCAGCAGCTTAGTGGTGACAGGGGGCACAGATACGCAGTATTTT.

The genes are TRBV6-6 and TRBJ2-7, with 9 bases identical to TRBD1. Germline V CDR1 and CDR2: MNHNY, SVGAGI (reference sequence). The CDR3 has 13 amino acids. V trimming: 6 bases; J trimming: 4 bases; junction bases outside the gene matches: 4. The CDR3 region is CASRPGQGYEQYF. Written as DNA, the CDR3 is TGTGCCAGCAGACCGGGACAGGGTTACGAGCAGTACTTC.

V usage is TRBV27 and J usage is TRBJ2-5; 7 nucleotides align to TRBD1. The V gene end was trimmed by 5 bases and the J gene end by 4 bases; junction bases not matched to a gene: 10. Germline V gene lookup returns CDR1 MNHEY and CDR2 SMNVEV (reference sequence). The length of the CDR3 is 15 residues. The CDR3 coding sequence is TGTGCCAGCAGTCGCCGACAGGGAATCTTAGAGACCCAGTACTTC. Amino acid sequence: CASSRRQGILETQYF.

This chain joins TRBV30 and TRBJ1-6; no clear D gene. The V end lost 8 bases, the J end lost 0 bases, and 8 bases lay between the germline ends. The V gene's germline CDR1 is GTSNPN and CDR2 SVGIG (reference sequence). This CDR3 spans 13 amino acids. The CDR3 is CARSSSYNSPLHF. CDR3 DNA sequence: TGTGCCCGTTCTAGCTCCTATAATTCACCCCTCCACTTT.

The chain recombines TRBV2 with TRBJ1-5, with D possibly matching TRBD1 (5 bases). This CDR3 has 15 residues. V dropped 4 bases and J dropped 2 bases, with 12 bases sitting between them. The germline CDR1 and CDR2 sequences are SNHLY and FYNNEI. This CDR3 reads CASSAQGYGNQPQHF. The CDR3 coding sequence is TGTGCCAGCAGTGCCCAGGGCTATGGCAATCAGCCCCAGCATTTT. Variable domain in full (rest from reference TRBV2 and TRBJ1-5): EPEVTQTPSHQVTQMGQEVILRCVPISNHLYFYWYRQILGQKVEFLVSFYNNEISEKSEIFDDQFSVERPDGSNFTLKIRSTKLEDSAMYFCASSAQGYGNQPQHFGDGTRLSIL.

The V gene is TRBV5-4, the J gene TRBJ2-7, with 9 bases lining up with TRBD2. With V trimmed by 1 base and J by 3 bases, 5 bases remained unmatched. In germline, CDR1 is SGHNT, CDR2 YYREEE (reference sequence). The CDR3 runs to 15 residues. The CDR3 region is CASSLLASGNYEQYF. CDR3 DNA sequence: TGTGCCAGCAGCTTGCTGGCTAGCGGGAACTACGAGCAGTACTTC.

This clone was detected once. The chain uses TRBV7-9 and TRBJ1-2; a weak D match, TRBD1 (5 bases). The CDR3 is made up of 14 amino acids. V lost 0 bases and J lost 8, with 13 bases in between. Per the germline V gene, CDR1 is SEHNR and CDR2 is FQNEAQ (reference sequence). This CDR3 is CASSLAGGSDGYTF. CDR3 nucleotide sequence: TGTGCCAGCAGCTTAGCGGGGGGATCAGACGGCTACACCTTC. Together with reference TRBV7-9 and TRBJ1-2, the CDR3 gives the full variable domain: DTGVSQNPRHKITKRGQNVTFRCDPISEHNRLYWYRQTLGQGPEFLTYFQNEAQLEKSRLLSDRFSAERPKGSFSTLEIQRTEQGDSAMYLCASSLAGGSDGYTFGSGTRLTVV.

This clone appeared a few times. The chain couples TRBV5-1 to TRBJ2-3, with D perhaps TRBD2 (5 bases). V lost 0 bases, J lost 5 bases, and 13 bases lay in between. The CDR3 runs 15 residues. CDR1 and CDR2 from the germline V gene are SGHRS and YFSETQ. CDR3 DNA sequence: TGCGCCAGCAGCTTGGTGGCGGGCCTTGGAGATACGCAGTATTTT. It yields the protein CASSLVAGLGDTQYF.

CDR3 coding DNA: TGTGCCAGCTCCGGGATCGGGTTGAATTCGCTCTATGGCTACACCTTC. This sequence encodes CASSGIGLNSLYGYTF. V gene TRBV5-5 combines with J gene TRBJ1-2, with D uncertain. Trimming pared 7 bases from V and 4 bases from J, leaving 23 bases between. The CDR3 consists of 16 residues. Germline CDR1 SGHKS, CDR2 YYEKEE (reference sequence).

V gene TRBV7-2 combines with J gene TRBJ1-6, with unresolved D. Per germline, CDR1 SGHTA and CDR2 FQGNSA. V was cut by 2 bases and J by 15 bases, with 11 bases left in between. The CDR3 sequence is 12 residues long. The CDR3 protein is CASSLRPEVLHF. The CDR3 region has the DNA TGTGCCAGCAGCTTACGGCCGGAGGTCCTCCACTTT.

This clone showed up just once. V is TRBV6-1 and J is TRBJ2-5; maybe TRBD2 (5 bases). The DNA end favors TRBJ2-7, so the J call may be wrong. From germline, CDR1 is MNHNS and CDR2 SASEGT. CDR3 length: 13 residues. The CDR3 is CASSERVSYEQYF. For the CDR3, the DNA is TGTGCCAGCAGTGAGAGGGTTTCGTACGAGCAGTACTTC.

This chain uses TRBV7-2 with TRBJ2-5, with TRBD2 matching over 8 bases. Germline V gene sequence: CDR1 SGHTA, CDR2 FQGNSA. V was clipped by 3 bases and J by 4 bases; unmatched bases: 7. CDR3 length: 15 amino acids. CDR3 protein: CASSFLSGGRETQYF. The CDR3, as DNA: TGTGCCAGCAGCTTCTTATCGGGGGGGCGAGAGACCCAGTACTTC.

The chain uses TRBV5-1 and TRBJ2-3; D might be TRBD2 (6 bases). V was trimmed by 2 bases and J by 4 bases, leaving 14 bases between them. Germline CDR1 reads SGHRS; CDR2 reads YFSETQ. The CDR3 has 15 residues. The CDR3: CASSFLWDSPDTQYF. As DNA, the CDR3 is TGCGCCAGCAGCTTCCTGTGGGACTCCCCAGATACGCAGTATTTT.

V and J are TRBV5-1 and TRBJ1-3, with no clear D. Trimming stripped 3 bases from V and 0 bases from J, with 13 bases between. The germline gives CDR1 SGHRS, CDR2 YFSETQ. The CDR3 is 16 residues long. The DNA of the CDR3 is TGCGCCAGCAGCTCCGAGCCCCTTAGCTCTGGAAACACCATATATTTT. As protein: CASSSEPLSSGNTIYF.

The chain links TRBV30 to TRBJ2-1; the D gene is possibly TRBD1 (5 bases). Germline CDR1 and CDR2: GTSNPN and SVGIG (reference sequence). Trimming cost V 4 bases and J 15 bases, with 22 bases left between them. This CDR3 has 13 residues. CDR3 amino acids: CAWTPQVAGLLFF. In DNA, the CDR3 is TGTGCCTGGACCCCCCAAGTGGCAGGGTTACTGTTCTTC.

This clone appeared a few times. This chain links TRBV6-6 with TRBJ2-7, with a tentative D call TRBD1 (5 bases). The CDR3 loop spans 12 amino acids. Between the trimmed V and J ends, which lost 5 bases and 4 bases, there was a span of 9 bases. Germline V gives CDR1 MNHNY, CDR2 SVGAGI (reference sequence). In nucleotides, the CDR3 is TGTGCCAGCAGTGTTCAGGGTTACGAGCAGTACTTC. Residues: CASSVQGYEQYF.

The chain carries TRBV7-9 and TRBJ2-3, with 7 bases that match TRBD1. Germline assignment: CDR1 SEHNR and CDR2 FQNEAQ (reference sequence). The CDR3 length is 14 residues. The J segment lost 4 bases and the V segment lost 2 bases, leaving 3 bases of the junction unmatched. CDR3 residues: CASSLRQGADTQYF. The CDR3 DNA reads as TGTGCCAGCAGCTTAAGACAGGGAGCAGATACGCAGTATTTT.

The V gene is TRBV6-1, the J gene TRBJ2-7; D uncertain. This CDR3 has 13 amino acids. V was cut by 1 base and J by 3 bases, with 7 bases left in between. Germline CDR1 and CDR2: MNHNS and SASEGT. The CDR3 protein is CASSEGQYYEQYF. The CDR3 DNA sequence: TGTGCCAGCAGTGAAGGGCAGTACTACGAGCAGTACTTC.

The chain employs TRBV29-1 and TRBJ1-1; TRBD1 matches 9 bases. This CDR3 is 15 amino acids long. Losses at the gene ends were 0 bases for V and 5 bases for J; bases not matched to a gene: 7. Germline loops: CDR1 SQVTM, CDR2 ANQGSEA. The CDR3 sequence: CSVEDRGQGNTEAFF. Here the CDR3 DNA reads TGCAGCGTTGAAGATCGGGGACAGGGTAATACTGAAGCTTTCTTT.

This chain links TRBV9 with TRBJ1-2; no clear D. In germline, CDR1 is SGDLS, CDR2 YYNGEE. The CDR3 runs 16 residues. V was trimmed by 0 bases and J by 4 bases, leaving 16 bases between them. CDR3 bases: TGTGCCAGCAGCGTAGCTATTTCGGGGAGGCGCTATGGCTACACCTTC. Protein sequence: CASSVAISGRRYGYTF.

The chain carries TRBV30 and TRBJ2-7, with D possibly matching TRBD2 (6 bases). The CDR3 length is 12 residues. Trimming stripped 5 bases from V and 3 bases from J, with 11 bases between. CDR1 is GTSNPN and CDR2 is SVGIG in the germline V gene (reference sequence). The CDR3 here is CAWLKTSYEQYF. DNA for the CDR3: TGTGCCTGGCTAAAGACTAGCTACGAGCAGTACTTC.

This clone showed up just a few times. This chain links TRBV6-6 with TRBJ2-1; 7 nucleotides match TRBD1. The CDR3 has 13 amino acids. Germline V CDR1 and CDR2: MNHNY, SVGAGI (reference sequence). The ends lost 4 bases at V and 4 bases at J; junction bases unmatched: 1. CDR3 sequence: CASSSGQYNEQFF. The CDR3 DNA is TGTGCCAGCAGTTCGGGACAGTACAATGAGCAGTTCTTC.

The V and J genes are TRBV5-1 and TRBJ2-5; 8 nucleotides line up with TRBD1. V was pared by 0 bases and J by 4 bases, with 2 bases of the junction left unmatched. Germline CDR1 and CDR2: SGHRS and YFSETQ. The length of the CDR3 is 14 residues. The CDR3 region has the DNA TGCGCCAGCAGCTTGGCAGGGGGCTTAGAGACCCAGTACTTC. Amino acids: CASSLAGGLETQYF.

The chain links TRBV6-6 to TRBJ1-2, with 8 bases fitting TRBD1. Germline V CDR1 and CDR2: MNHNY, SVGAGI (reference sequence). CDR3 length equals 12 residues. The J segment lost 8 bases and the V segment lost 5 bases, leaving 4 bases of the junction unmatched. CDR3 region: CASSRQGSGYTF. CDR3 nucleotide sequence: TGTGCCAGCAGTCGACAGGGGAGCGGCTACACCTTC.

This clone was recorded a few times. The chain employs TRBV19 and TRBJ1-1, with D perhaps matching TRBD1 (5 bases). The CDR3 extends over 13 amino acids. V shed 7 bases and J shed 5 bases, with 14 bases lying between them. Germline V gene data show CDR1 as LNHDA and CDR2 as SQIVND (reference sequence). CDR3 region: CASKGRAGTEAFF. CDR3 sequence (DNA): TGTGCCAGTAAAGGCAGGGCGGGAACTGAAGCTTTCTTT.

This chain connects TRBV6-1 to TRBJ1-6, with TRBD1 matching over 9 bases. Trimming at V came to 4 bases and at J to 11 bases, leaving 6 bases not matched to a gene. The CDR3 runs 14 residues. CDR1 and CDR2 (germline): MNHNS, SASEGT. This CDR3 is CASSARTGEAPLHF. CDR3 coding DNA: TGTGCCAGCAGTGCTCGGACAGGGGAGGCACCCCTCCACTTT.